This is a list of T cell receptor beta chains from one sample in a study of T cell repertoires in cytomegalovirus infection. In TCRdb, the reads were re-called with MiXCR into one record per CDR3 protein. The sample lists roughly 87,000 distinct CDR3 sequences; approximately 30% were seen once. No antigen has been identified for these receptors. Sequenced here: CD8+ T cells from cultured PBMCs, sampled from culture after CMV antigen stimulation. These receptors were taken from a human donor in good health (CMV status not recorded). Some clones in this sample may be carry-over from other donors' samples. The conserved cysteine and the conserved F or W are not part of the CDR3 here. Each record gives: clone size, V gene, J gene, CDR3 protein. Size is stated for part of the rows, as once, few or many counts, or as a class when the clone is expanded.

>few|TRBV7-9|TRBJ2-2
ASSVTGSDGELF
>many|TRBV7-6|TRBJ2-4
ASSHGLEGVQY
>many|TRBV7-6|TRBJ1-2
ASSSGTGGDYGYT
>many|TRBV7-3|TRBJ2-5
ASSYTPQETQY
>many|TRBV12-3/TRBV12-4|TRBJ1-2
ASSPAPYGYT
>few|TRBV27|TRBJ2-7
ASSLGSPDSPYEQY
>.|TRBV24-1|TRBJ2-2
ATSDLPTARVINTGELF
>.|TRBV7-2|TRBJ1-2
ASSLKQGGYT
>.|TRBV6-1|TRBJ2-1
ASSELGTGEYEF
>few|TRBV7-9|TRBJ2-1
ASSLALRAGEQF
>many|TRBV2|TRBJ2-7
ASSEYEGWGEQY
>.|TRBV7-6|TRBJ2-5
ASSLVGNPGETQY